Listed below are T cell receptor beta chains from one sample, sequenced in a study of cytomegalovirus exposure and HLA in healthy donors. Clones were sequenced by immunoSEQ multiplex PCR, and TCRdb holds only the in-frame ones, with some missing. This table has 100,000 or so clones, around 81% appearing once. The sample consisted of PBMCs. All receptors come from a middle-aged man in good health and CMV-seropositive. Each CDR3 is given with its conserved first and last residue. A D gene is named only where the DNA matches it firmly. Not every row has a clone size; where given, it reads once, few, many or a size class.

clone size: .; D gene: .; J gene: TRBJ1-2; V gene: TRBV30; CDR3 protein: CAWSVWGGPLNYGYTF; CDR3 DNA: TGTGCCTGGAGTGTTTGGGGGGGGCCCCTTAACTATGGCTACACCTTC
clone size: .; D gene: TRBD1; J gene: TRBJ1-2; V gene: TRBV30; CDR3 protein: CASIRTGSYGYTF; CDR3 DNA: TGTGCCTCCATACGGACAGGGAGCTATGGCTACACCTTC
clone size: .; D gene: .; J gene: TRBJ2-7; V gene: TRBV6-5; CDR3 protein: CASSYSYRASTYEQYF; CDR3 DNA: TGTGCCAGCAGTTACTCCTACAGGGCGTCAACCTACGAGCAGTACTTC
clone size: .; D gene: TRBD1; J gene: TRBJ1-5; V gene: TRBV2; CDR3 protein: CASRWDRGNQPQHF; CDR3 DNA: TGTGCCAGCAGGTGGGACAGAGGGAATCAGCCCCAGCATTTT
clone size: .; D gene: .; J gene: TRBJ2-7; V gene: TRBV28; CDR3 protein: CASKVLGAGEQYF; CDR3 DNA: TGTGCCAGCAAAGTTCTGGGGGCGGGCGAGCAGTACTTC
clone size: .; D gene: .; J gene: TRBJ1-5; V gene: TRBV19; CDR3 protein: CASSIVGQPQPQHF; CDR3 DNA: TGTGCCAGTAGTATAGTCGGACAGCCTCAGCCCCAGCATTTT
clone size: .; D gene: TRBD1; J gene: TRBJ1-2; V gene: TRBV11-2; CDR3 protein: CASSHLQGNYGYTF; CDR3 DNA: TGTGCCAGCAGCCACCTACAGGGGAACTATGGCTACACCTTC
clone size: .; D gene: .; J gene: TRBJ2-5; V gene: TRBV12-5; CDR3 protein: CASGPGQSGLETQYF; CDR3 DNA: TGTGCTAGTGGTCCGGGACAATCAGGGTTGGAGACCCAGTACTTC
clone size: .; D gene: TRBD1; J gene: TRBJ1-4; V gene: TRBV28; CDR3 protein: CASRTGENEKLFF; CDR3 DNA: TGTGCCAGCAGGACAGGGGAGAATGAAAAACTGTTTTTT
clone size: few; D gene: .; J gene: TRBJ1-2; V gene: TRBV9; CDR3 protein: CASSVDRGNWGYGYTF; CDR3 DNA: TGTGCCAGCAGCGTAGATAGGGGGAATTGGGGCTATGGCTACACCTTC
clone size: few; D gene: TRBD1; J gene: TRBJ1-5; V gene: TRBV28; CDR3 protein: CASSLGDRVSNQPQHF; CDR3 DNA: TGTGCCAGCAGTTTAGGGGACAGAGTTAGCAATCAGCCCCAGCATTTT
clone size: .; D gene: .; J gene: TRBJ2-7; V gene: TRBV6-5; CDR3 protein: CASSYSEADYEQYF; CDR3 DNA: TGTGCCAGCAGTTACTCGGAGGCAGACTACGAGCAGTACTTC
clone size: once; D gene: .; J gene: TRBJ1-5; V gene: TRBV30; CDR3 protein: CAWRRGNQPQHF; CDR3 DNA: TGTGCCTGGAGAAGGGGGAATCAGCCCCAGCATTTT
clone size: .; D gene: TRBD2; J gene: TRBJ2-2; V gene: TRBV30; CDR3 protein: CAWSVLAGYTGELFF; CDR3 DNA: TGTGCCTGGAGTGTATTAGCGGGATACACCGGGGAGCTGTTTTTT
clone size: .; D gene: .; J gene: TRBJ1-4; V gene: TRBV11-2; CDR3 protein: CASSLRTTNEKLFF; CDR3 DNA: TGTGCCAGCAGCCTCAGGACAACTAATGAAAAACTGTTTTTT
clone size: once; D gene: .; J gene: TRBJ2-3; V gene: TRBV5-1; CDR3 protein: CASSFGGQGGGTQYF; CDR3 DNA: TGCGCCAGCAGCTTTGGAGGTCAGGGAGGAGGTACGCAGTATTTT
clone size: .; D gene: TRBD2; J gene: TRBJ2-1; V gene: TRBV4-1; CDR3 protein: CASSQEGGSGSSYNEQFF; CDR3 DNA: TGCGCCAGCAGCCAAGAGGGGGGAAGCGGGAGCTCCTACAATGAGCAGTTCTTC
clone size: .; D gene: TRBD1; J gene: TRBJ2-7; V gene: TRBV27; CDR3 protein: CASRRPGTGGYEQYF; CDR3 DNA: TGTGCCAGCAGACGCCCCGGGACAGGGGGCTACGAGCAGTACTTC
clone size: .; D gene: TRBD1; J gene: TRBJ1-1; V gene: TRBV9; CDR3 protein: CASSPGGLGTEAFF; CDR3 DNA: TGTGCCAGCAGTCCAGGGGGCTTGGGCACTGAAGCTTTCTTT
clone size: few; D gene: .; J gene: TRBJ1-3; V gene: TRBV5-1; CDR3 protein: CASSEDTGNTIYF; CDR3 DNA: TGCGCCAGCAGCGAGGACACAGGAAACACCATATATTTT
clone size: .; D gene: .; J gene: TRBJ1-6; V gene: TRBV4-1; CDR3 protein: CASSHPWQGKHSPLHF; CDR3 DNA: TGCGCCAGCAGCCATCCGTGGCAGGGTAAACATTCACCCCTCCACTTT
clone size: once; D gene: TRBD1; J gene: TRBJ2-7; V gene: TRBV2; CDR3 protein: CASSEDGTGLNEQYF; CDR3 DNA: TGTGCCAGCAGTGAAGACGGGACAGGGTTGAACGAGCAGTACTTC
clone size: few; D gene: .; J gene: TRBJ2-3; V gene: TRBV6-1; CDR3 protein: CASSATGTSTDTQYF; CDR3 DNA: TGTGCCAGCAGTGCGACAGGTACTAGCACAGATACGCAGTATTTT